Listed below are T cell receptor beta chains from one sample, sequenced in a study of blood T cell repertoires in COVID-19. The repertoire was sequenced with immunoSEQ multiplex PCR; TCRdb's copy has only in-frame clones and lacks some. The repertoire consists of 200,000 to 250,000 clones, with less than 90% occurring once and the leading ten covering roughly 20%. Sequences were obtained from peripheral blood. These receptors all come from a woman older than 75 with active or convalescent COVID-19. CDR3s include the opening cysteine and the closing phenylalanine or tryptophan. A D gene is named only where the DNA matches it firmly. Clone size, where shown, is once, few, many, or a class for clones that have expanded.

CDR3	DNA	V	J	size	D
CASSDRGSSYNEQFF	TGCGCCAGCAGCGACCGGGGGAGCTCCTACAATGAGCAGTTCTTC	TRBV4-1	TRBJ2-1	.	.
CATSRDPRTGVGGELFF	TGTGCCACCAGCAGAGACCCTAGGACAGGGGTGGGCGGGGAGCTGTTTTTT	TRBV15	TRBJ2-2	.	TRBD1
CASSAGQEYNEQFF	TGCGCCAGCAGTGCGGGACAGGAGTACAATGAGCAGTTCTTC	TRBV5-1	TRBJ2-1	.	TRBD1
CASSQDFSGRNTGELFF	TGTGCCAGCAGCCAAGATTTTAGCGGGAGGAACACCGGGGAGCTGTTTTTT	TRBV3-1/TRBV3-2	TRBJ2-2	.	TRBD2
CASSPGAGTGKSIYF	TGTGCCAGCAGTCCCGGGGCGGGGACAGGAAAATCCATATATTTT	TRBV5-4	TRBJ1-3	.	TRBD1
CASAEGGAGEKLFF	TGTGCCAGCGCAGAAGGGGGCGCGGGGGAAAAACTGTTTTTT	TRBV9	TRBJ1-4	.	TRBD1
CASSMSGSNQPQHF	TGTGCCAGTAGTATGAGCGGGAGCAATCAGCCCCAGCATTTT	TRBV19	TRBJ1-5	.	.
CASSYGRQGASYEQYF	TGTGCCAGCAGCTACGGACGCCAGGGGGCCTCCTACGAGCAGTACTTC	TRBV11-3	TRBJ2-7	.	TRBD1
CASSLATGGAYEQYF	TGTGCCAGCAGCTTAGCGACAGGGGGCGCGTACGAGCAGTACTTC	TRBV7-8	TRBJ2-7	.	TRBD1
CASSYSFSGEKLFF	TGTGCCAGCAGTTACTCCTTTTCGGGAGAAAAACTGTTTTTT	TRBV6-5	TRBJ1-4	.	.
CASSLTAHGYTF	TGTGCCAGCAGTTTGACAGCACATGGCTACACCTTC	TRBV28	TRBJ1-2	once	.
CASSLEGLAGAQETQYF	TGTGCCAGCAGCTTGGAGGGACTAGCGGGGGCCCAAGAGACCCAGTACTTC	TRBV5-4	TRBJ2-5	.	TRBD2
CASSTGAVQETQYF	TGCGCCAGCAGCACGGGTGCGGTCCAAGAGACCCAGTACTTC	TRBV5-1	TRBJ2-5	once	.
CASSLSRTGTQYF	TGTGCCAGCAGCTTAAGCAGGACGGGAACCCAGTACTTC	TRBV7-2	TRBJ2-5	.	.
CASTSSGSLYEQFF	TGTGCCAGCACTTCGTCAGGGTCGTTGTATGAGCAGTTCTTC	TRBV6-5	TRBJ2-1	.	.